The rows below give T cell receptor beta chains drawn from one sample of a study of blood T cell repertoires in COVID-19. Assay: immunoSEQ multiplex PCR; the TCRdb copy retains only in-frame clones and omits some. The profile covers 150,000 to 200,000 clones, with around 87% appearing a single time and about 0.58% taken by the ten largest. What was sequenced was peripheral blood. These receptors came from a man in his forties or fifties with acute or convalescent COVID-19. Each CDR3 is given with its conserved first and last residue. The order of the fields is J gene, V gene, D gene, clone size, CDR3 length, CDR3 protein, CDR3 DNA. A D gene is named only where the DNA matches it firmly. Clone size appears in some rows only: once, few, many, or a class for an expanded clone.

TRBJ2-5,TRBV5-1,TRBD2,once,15,CASSLSSGSGETQYF,TGCGCCAGCAGCTTGTCTAGCGGGAGTGGCGAGACCCAGTACTTC
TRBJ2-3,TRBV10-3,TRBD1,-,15,CAISQQGARIDTQYF,TGTGCCATCAGCCAACAGGGGGCGAGGATAGATACGCAGTATTTT
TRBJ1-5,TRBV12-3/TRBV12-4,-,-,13,CASSRGDDQPQHF,TGTGCCAGCAGTCGCGGGGATGATCAGCCCCAGCATTTT
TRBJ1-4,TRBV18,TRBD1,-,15,CASSRPGQGGEKLFF,TGTGCCAGCTCAAGACCGGGACAGGGTGGAGAAAAACTGTTTTTT
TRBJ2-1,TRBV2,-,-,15,CASSEGTVIFNEQFF,TGTGCCAGCAGTGAAGGGACAGTGATATTCAATGAGCAGTTCTTC
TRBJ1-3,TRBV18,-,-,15,CASSTSRVSGNTIYF,TGTGCCAGCTCAACCAGCAGGGTCTCGGGAAACACCATATATTTT
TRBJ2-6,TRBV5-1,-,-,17,CASFTGSTGSGANVLTF,TGCGCCAGCTTTACTGGCTCTACAGGGTCTGGGGCCAACGTCCTGACTTTC
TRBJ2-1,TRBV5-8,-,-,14,CASTLRSSTNEQFF,TGTGCCAGCACCCTGCGGTCCAGTACCAATGAGCAGTTCTTC
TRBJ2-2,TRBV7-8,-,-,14,CASSLWPYTGELFF,TGTGCCAGCAGCTTATGGCCTTACACCGGGGAGCTGTTTTTT
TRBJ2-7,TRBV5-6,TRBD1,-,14,CASSLGQGAYEQYF,TGTGCCAGCAGCTTGGGACAGGGAGCCTACGAGCAGTACTTC
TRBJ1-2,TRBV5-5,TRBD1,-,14,CASSPWDRGTGYTF,TGTGCCAGCAGCCCCTGGGACAGGGGGACTGGCTACACCTTC
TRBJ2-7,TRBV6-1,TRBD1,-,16,CASSEVPGQGPYEQYF,TGTGCCAGCAGTGAGGTACCGGGACAGGGCCCCTACGAGCAGTACTTC
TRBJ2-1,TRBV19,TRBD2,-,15,CASNSGRAYFNEQFF,TGTGCCAGTAATAGCGGGAGGGCCTATTTTAATGAGCAGTTCTTC
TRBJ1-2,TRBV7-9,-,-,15,CASSINSGLFYGYTF,TGTGCCAGCAGCATAAACTCGGGACTGTTCTATGGCTACACCTTC
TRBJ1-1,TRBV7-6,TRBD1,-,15,CASSPIQGAQTEAFF,TGTGCCAGCAGCCCGATCCAGGGGGCGCAGACTGAAGCTTTCTTT
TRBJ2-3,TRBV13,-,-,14,CASSRRAGGDTQYF,TGTGCCAGCAGCCGCAGGGCCGGTGGAGATACGCAGTATTTT
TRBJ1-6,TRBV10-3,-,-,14,CAISEGSYNSPLHF,TGTGCCATCAGTGAGGGCAGCTATAATTCACCCCTCCACTTT
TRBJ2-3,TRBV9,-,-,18,CASSVEGRGSAGADTQYF,TGTGCCAGCAGCGTAGAGGGGCGGGGTAGCGCGGGCGCAGATACGCAGTATTTT
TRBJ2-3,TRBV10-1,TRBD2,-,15,CASSAAGSEGDTQYF,TGCGCCAGCAGTGCAGCGGGGAGTGAGGGAGATACGCAGTATTTT
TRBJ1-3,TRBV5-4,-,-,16,CASSTGGWESGNTIYF,TGTGCCAGCAGCACCGGGGGTTGGGAGTCTGGAAACACCATATATTTT
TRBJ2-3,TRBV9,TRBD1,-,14,CASSLGQGWDTQYF,TGTGCCAGCAGCCTGGGACAGGGGTGGGATACGCAGTATTTT
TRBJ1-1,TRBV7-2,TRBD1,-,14,CASSLGQGVTEAFF,TGTGCCAGCAGCTTAGGTCAGGGGGTCACTGAAGCTTTCTTT
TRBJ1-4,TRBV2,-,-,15,CASSVEAGGNEKLFF,TGTGCCAGCAGTGTAGAGGCGGGGGGTAATGAAAAACTGTTTTTT
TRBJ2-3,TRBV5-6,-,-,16,CASSLRLGARTDTQYF,TGTGCCAGCAGCTTAAGGCTGGGGGCGAGGACAGATACGCAGTATTTT
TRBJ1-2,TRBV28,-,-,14,CASSLGRVRYGYTF,TGTGCCAGCAGTTTAGGTAGAGTCCGCTATGGCTACACCTTC
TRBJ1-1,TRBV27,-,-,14,CASSRRTAHTEAFF,TGTGCCAGCAGTAGGAGGACTGCTCACACTGAAGCTTTCTTT
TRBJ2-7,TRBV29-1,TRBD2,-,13,CSVGTSRFYEQYF,TGCAGCGTTGGGACTAGCAGATTCTACGAGCAGTACTTC
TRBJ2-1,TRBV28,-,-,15,CASSPLGGSYNEQFF,TGTGCCAGCAGTCCTCTAGGGGGCTCCTACAATGAGCAGTTCTTC
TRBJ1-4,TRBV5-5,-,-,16,CASSKNPGATNEKLFF,TGTGCCAGCAGCAAAAATCCGGGGGCAACTAATGAAAAACTGTTTTTT
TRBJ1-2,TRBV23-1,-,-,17,CASSRVRAGQANYGYTF,TGCGCCAGCAGTCGGGTCAGGGCAGGGCAGGCGAACTATGGCTACACCTTC
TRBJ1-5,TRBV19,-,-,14,CASTPLQSNQPQHF,TGTGCCAGTACTCCCTTACAGAGCAATCAGCCCCAGCATTTT
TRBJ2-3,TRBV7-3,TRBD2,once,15,CASSSFRGGTDTQYF,TGTGCCAGCAGCTCCTTCCGGGGGGGCACAGATACGCAGTATTTT
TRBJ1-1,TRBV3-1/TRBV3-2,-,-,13,CASTPRGGTEAFF,TGTGCCAGCACCCCCAGAGGCGGCACTGAAGCTTTCTTT
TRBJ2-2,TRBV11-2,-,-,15,CASSLVAANTGELFF,TGTGCCAGCAGCTTAGTCGCGGCGAACACCGGGGAGCTGTTTTTT
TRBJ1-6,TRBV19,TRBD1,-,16,CASSAVGSRGNSPLHF,TGTGCCAGTAGTGCAGTGGGATCCAGGGGGAATTCACCCCTCCACTTT
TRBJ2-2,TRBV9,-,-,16,CASSVLSPANTGELFF,TGTGCCAGCAGCGTACTTTCCCCCGCGAACACCGGGGAGCTGTTTTTT
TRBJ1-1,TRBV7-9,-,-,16,CASSLAAQGWNTEAFF,TGTGCCAGCAGCTTAGCAGCCCAGGGGTGGAACACTGAAGCTTTCTTT
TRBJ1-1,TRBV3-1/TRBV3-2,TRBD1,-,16,CASSQDLWTGITEAFF,TGTGCCAGCAGCCAAGATCTATGGACAGGGATCACTGAAGCTTTCTTT